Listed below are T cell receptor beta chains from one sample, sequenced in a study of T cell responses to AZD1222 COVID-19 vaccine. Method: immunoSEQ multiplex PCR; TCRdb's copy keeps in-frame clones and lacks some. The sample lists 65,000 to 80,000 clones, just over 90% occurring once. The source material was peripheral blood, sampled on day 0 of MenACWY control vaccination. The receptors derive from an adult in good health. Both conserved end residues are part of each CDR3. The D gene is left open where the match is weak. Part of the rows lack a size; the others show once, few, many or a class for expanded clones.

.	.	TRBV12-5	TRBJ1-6	CASGPLGGSSYNSPLHF	TGTGCTAGTGGTCCGTTAGGGGGGAGCTCCTATAATTCACCCCTCCACTTT
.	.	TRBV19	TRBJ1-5	CASSIVTPNSNQPQHF	TGTGCCAGTAGTATAGTTACACCGAATAGCAATCAGCCCCAGCATTTT
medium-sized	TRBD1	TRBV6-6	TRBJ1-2	CASSYGTGFRGYTF	TGTGCCAGCAGTTACGGGACAGGATTCCGAGGCTACACCTTC
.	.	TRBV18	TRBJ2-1	CASSPLPKSSYNEQFF	TGTGCCAGCTCACCCTTACCCAAAAGCTCCTACAATGAGCAGTTCTTC
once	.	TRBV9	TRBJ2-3	CASSTRTSPTDTQYF	TGTGCCAGCAGCACACGGACCAGCCCCACAGATACGCAGTATTTT
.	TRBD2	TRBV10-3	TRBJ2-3	CAISESASGRNTDTQYF	TGTGCCATCAGTGAGTCGGCTAGCGGGAGGAACACAGATACGCAGTATTTT
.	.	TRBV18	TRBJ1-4	CASSSGGRDPEKLFF	TGTGCCAGCTCCTCGGGGGGGCGCGATCCTGAAAAACTGTTTTTT
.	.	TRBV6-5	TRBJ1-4	CASQGSWGEKLFF	TGTGCCAGCCAGGGTTCGTGGGGGGAAAAACTGTTTTTT
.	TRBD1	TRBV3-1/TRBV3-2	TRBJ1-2	CASSPNLGGEPYGYTF	TGTGCCAGCAGCCCGAATTTAGGGGGCGAACCCTATGGCTACACCTTC
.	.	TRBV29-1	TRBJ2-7	CSVETRGYEQYF	TGCAGCGTTGAGACCCGGGGGTACGAGCAGTACTTC
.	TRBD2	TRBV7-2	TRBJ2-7	CASSLATSGTAYEQYF	TGTGCCAGCAGCCTTGCCACTAGCGGGACGGCCTACGAGCAGTACTTC
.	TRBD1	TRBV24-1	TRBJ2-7	CATSDRLQGDEQYF	TGTGCCACCAGTGATCGACTACAGGGGGACGAGCAGTACTTC
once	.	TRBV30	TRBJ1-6	CAWSVRQGRSPLHF	TGTGCCTGGAGTGTACGTCAGGGGCGGTCACCCCTCCACTTT
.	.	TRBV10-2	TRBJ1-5	CASSEGDQPQHF	TGCGCCAGCAGTGAGGGGGACCAGCCCCAGCATTTT
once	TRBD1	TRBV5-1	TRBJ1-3	CASSSGQFSGNTIYF	TGCGCCAGCAGCTCGGGACAGTTCTCTGGAAACACCATATATTTT
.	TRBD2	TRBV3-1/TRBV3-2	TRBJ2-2	CASSQFRRKPSTSGRNTGELFF	TGTGCCAGCAGCCAGTTTAGACGGAAACCGTCGACTAGCGGAAGGAACACCGGGGAGCTGTTTTTT
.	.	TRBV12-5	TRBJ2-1	CASKSGTDYNEQFF	TGTGCTAGTAAGTCCGGGACGGACTACAATGAGCAGTTCTTC
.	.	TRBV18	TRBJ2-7	CASSQNGYEQYF	TGTGCCAGCTCACAAAACGGCTACGAGCAGTACTTC
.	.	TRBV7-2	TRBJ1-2	CASSLVLRDYGYTF	TGTGCCAGCAGCTTAGTCTTGCGGGACTATGGCTACACCTTC
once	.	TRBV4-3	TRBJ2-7	CASSQEHVSWSSYEQYF	TGCGCCAGCAGCCAAGAGCACGTTTCCTGGAGCTCCTACGAGCAGTACTTC
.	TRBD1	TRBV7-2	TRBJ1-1	CASSFNRGPAFF	TGTGCCAGCAGCTTCAACAGGGGGCCAGCTTTCTTT
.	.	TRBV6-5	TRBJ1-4	CASSYRGLGEKLFF	TGTGCCAGCAGTTACAGGGGATTAGGTGAAAAACTGTTTTTT
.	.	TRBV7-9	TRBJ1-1	CASSLVMNTEAFF	TGTGCCAGCAGCTTAGTCATGAACACTGAAGCTTTCTTT
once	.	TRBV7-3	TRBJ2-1	CASSQGQGAGTSGRRVDEQFF	TGTGCCAGCAGCCAGGGACAGGGGGCAGGTACTAGCGGGAGGAGAGTCGATGAGCAGTTCTTC
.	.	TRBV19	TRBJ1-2	CASRTGPGYGYTF	TGTGCCAGCAGGACCGGACCGGGCTATGGCTACACCTTC
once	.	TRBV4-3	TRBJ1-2	CASSQTGYGYTF	TGCGCCAGCAGCCAAACAGGGTACGGCTACACCTTC
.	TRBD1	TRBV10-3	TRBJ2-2	CAISEGQGGWTGELFF	TGTGCCATCAGTGAGGGACAGGGAGGTTGGACCGGGGAGCTGTTTTTT
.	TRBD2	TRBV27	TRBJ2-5	CASRLAGGLQETQYF	TGTGCCAGCAGGCTAGCGGGGGGGCTCCAAGAGACCCAGTACTTC
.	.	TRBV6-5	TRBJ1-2	CASSYGRGGYGYTF	TGTGCCAGCAGTTACGGCAGGGGAGGCTATGGCTACACCTTC
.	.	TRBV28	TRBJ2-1	CASSLGQAVGHNEQFF	TGTGCCAGCAGTTTAGGTCAGGCGGTCGGACACAATGAGCAGTTCTTC
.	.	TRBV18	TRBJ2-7	CASSPPVSYEQYF	TGTGCCAGCTCACCACCGGTCTCCTACGAGCAGTACTTC